What follows describes a single T cell receptor beta chain. What it binds is unknown. The donors were part of the roughly 110-subject validation cohort, which stood apart from the roughly 700-subject first cohort. The sample belongs to a study of cytomegalovirus exposure and HLA in healthy donors. Study-level points and caveats: Specific recognition of CMV antigens was confirmed in vitro for a few chains (all CMV-associated).

The CDR3 is 15 amino acids. CDR1 SGDLS and CDR2 YYNGEE come from the germline V gene. V was shortened by 4 bases and J by 4 bases, with 17 bases between the two germline ends. Profiled with immunoSEQ multiplex PCR; TCRdb holds only in-frame clones, not every one. In the table there are some 98,000 clones, around nine tenths of which are singletons. This clonotype was obtained from a woman in her twenties or thirties in good health and CMV-seronegative. This chain joins TRBV9 and TRBJ1-2; D possibly corresponds to TRBD1 (6 bases). Material for sequencing was PBMCs. This CDR3 reads CASSRYAQGGYGYTF. CDR3 DNA: TGTGCCAGCAGCCGATACGCCCAAGGGGGCTATGGCTACACCTTC.